The source of this TCR beta chain is a study of regulatory T cells in long-lasting Graves disease. As to time point: newly diagnosed GD, antithyroid drugs for less than 3 months. The TCR library was prepared using RNA isolated from PBMCs. Germline V gives CDR1 KGHSH, CDR2 LQKENI. The V segment lost 5 bases and the J segment 3 bases; nucleotides outside the gene matches: 2. CDR3 length: 14 amino acids. This clonotype came up many times. Arm-PCR of CDR3 regions and iRepertoire HTBI primers were the basis on which TCR beta libraries were built. TCRdb called the multiplex PCR reads again in MiXCR, with one record for every CDR3 protein. The sample records around 250,000 distinct CDR3 sequences, 15% to 20% being singletons.

The clonotype was recovered from a female donor with Graves disease. The V gene is TRBV18, the J gene TRBJ2-5; 11 bases match TRBD2. This material consisted of peripheral blood mononuclear cells (PBMCs), taken at new diagnosis, from a patient treated with antithyroid drugs. CDR3 nucleotides: TGTGCCAGCTCATCGACTAGCGGGGAAGAGACCCAGTACTTC. This encodes CASSSTSGEETQYF.